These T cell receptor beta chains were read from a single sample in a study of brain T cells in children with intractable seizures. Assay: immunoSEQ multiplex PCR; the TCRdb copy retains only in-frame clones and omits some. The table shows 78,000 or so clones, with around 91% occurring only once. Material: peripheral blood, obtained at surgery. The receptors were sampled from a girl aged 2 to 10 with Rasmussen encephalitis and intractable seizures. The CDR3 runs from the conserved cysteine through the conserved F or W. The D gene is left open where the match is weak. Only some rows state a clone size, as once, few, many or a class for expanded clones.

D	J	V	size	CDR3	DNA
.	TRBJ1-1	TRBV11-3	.	CASSSTRVNTEAFF	TGTGCCAGCAGCTCGACGCGCGTGAACACTGAAGCTTTCTTT
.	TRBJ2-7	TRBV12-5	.	CASGSKTSSSYEQYF	TGTGCTAGTGGTTCTAAGACTTCCAGCTCCTACGAGCAGTACTTC
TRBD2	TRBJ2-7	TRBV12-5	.	CASGLGAGVNEQYF	TGTGCTAGTGGTTTAGGGGCGGGAGTCAACGAGCAGTACTTC
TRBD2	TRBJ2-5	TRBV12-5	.	CASGLPPPGLAGGTGSRETQYF	TGTGCTAGTGGTTTGCCCCCCCCGGGACTAGCGGGAGGGACGGGCAGTCGAGAGACCCAGTACTTC
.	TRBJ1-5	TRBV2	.	CASRGQSNQPQHF	TGTGCCAGCAGAGGACAGAGCAATCAGCCCCAGCATTTT
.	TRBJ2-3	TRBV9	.	CASSVAGAEPSTDTQYF	TGTGCCAGCAGCGTAGCTGGGGCAGAGCCTAGCACAGATACGCAGTATTTT
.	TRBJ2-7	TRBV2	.	CASRATVSYEQYF	TGTGCCAGCAGGGCTACAGTCTCCTACGAGCAGTACTTC
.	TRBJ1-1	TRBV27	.	CASSSSRSEAFF	TGTGCCAGCAGTTCCTCACGGTCGGAAGCTTTCTTT
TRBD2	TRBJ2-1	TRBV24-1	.	CATSDWRTSGTPNNEQFF	TGTGCCACCAGTGATTGGAGGACTAGCGGGACCCCAAACAATGAGCAGTTCTTC
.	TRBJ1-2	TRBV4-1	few	CASSQDRFRGYTF	TGCGCCAGCAGCCAAGATCGATTCCGAGGCTACACCTTC
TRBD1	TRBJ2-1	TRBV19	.	CASKQGANEQFF	TGTGCCAGTAAGCAGGGGGCAAATGAGCAGTTCTTC
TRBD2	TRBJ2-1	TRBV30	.	CAWSRASGYNEQFF	TGTGCCTGGAGTAGGGCTAGCGGCTACAATGAGCAGTTCTTC
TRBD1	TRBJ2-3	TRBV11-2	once	CASSLDLATGLHCSTDTQYF	TGTGCCAGCAGCTTAGATCTGGCGACAGGGCTTCATTGTAGCACAGATACGCAGTATTTT
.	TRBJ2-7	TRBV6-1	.	CASSEIELHYEQYF	TGTGCCAGCAGTGAAATCGAGCTCCACTACGAGCAGTACTTC
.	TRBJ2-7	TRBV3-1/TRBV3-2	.	CASSQDFVYEQYF	TGTGCCAGCAGCCAAGATTTCGTCTACGAGCAGTACTTC
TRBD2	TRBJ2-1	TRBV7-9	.	CASSGAGGVNEQFF	TGTGCCAGCAGCGGAGCGGGAGGAGTCAATGAGCAGTTCTTC
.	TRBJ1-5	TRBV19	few	CASSIKGRNSNQPQHF	TGTGCCAGTAGTATAAAGGGCAGGAATAGCAATCAGCCCCAGCATTTT
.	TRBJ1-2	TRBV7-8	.	CASSSTDRISGYTF	TGTGCCAGCAGCTCCACCGACCGGATCTCTGGCTACACCTTC
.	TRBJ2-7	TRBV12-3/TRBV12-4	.	CASSLIGYGEQYF	TGTGCCAGCAGTTTAATCGGGTACGGCGAGCAGTACTTC
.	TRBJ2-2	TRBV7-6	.	CASSPGGYSNTGELFF	TGTGCCAGCAGCCCTGGGGGCTATTCGAACACCGGGGAGCTGTTTTTT
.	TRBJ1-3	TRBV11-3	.	CASSPSFGNTIYF	TGTGCCAGCAGCCCATCCTTTGGAAACACCATATATTTT
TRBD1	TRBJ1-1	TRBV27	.	CASSKQGVVTEAFF	TGTGCCAGCAGCAAACAGGGGGTCGTCACTGAAGCTTTCTTT
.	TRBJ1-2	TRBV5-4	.	CASSPTGLAPYGYTF	TGTGCCAGCAGCCCCACAGGTTTAGCGCCTTATGGCTACACCTTC
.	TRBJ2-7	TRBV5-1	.	CASSPGYEQYF	TGCGCCAGCAGCCCTGGCTACGAGCAGTACTTC
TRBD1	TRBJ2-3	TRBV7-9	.	CASSSRDRGTDTQYF	TGTGCCAGCAGCTCAAGGGACAGGGGGACAGATACGCAGTATTTT
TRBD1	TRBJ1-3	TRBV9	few	CASSVVRGTAVSGNTIYF	TGTGCCAGCAGCGTAGTAAGGGGGACAGCGGTCTCTGGAAACACCATATATTTT
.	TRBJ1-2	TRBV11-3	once	CASSLGGYGYGYTF	TGTGCCAGCAGCTTGGGAGGGTACGGCTATGGCTACACCTTC
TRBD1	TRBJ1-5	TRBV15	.	CATGTEQGRPSQPQHF	TGTGCCACCGGGACTGAACAGGGGAGGCCGAGTCAGCCCCAGCATTTT
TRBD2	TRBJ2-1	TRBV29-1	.	CSVVRGWTSGRTEEFF	TGCAGCGTTGTAAGGGGTTGGACTAGCGGGAGGACAGAGGAGTTCTTC
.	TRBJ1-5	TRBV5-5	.	CASSPNGVGNQPQHF	TGTGCCAGCAGCCCTAACGGGGTGGGCAATCAGCCCCAGCATTTT
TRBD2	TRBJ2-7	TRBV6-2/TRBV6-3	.	CASSYRREASYEQYF	TGTGCCAGCAGTTACAGGCGGGAGGCCTCCTACGAGCAGTACTTC
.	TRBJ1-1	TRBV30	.	CAWSVPAGAKTEAFF	TGTGCCTGGAGTGTACCAGCAGGGGCGAAGACTGAAGCTTTCTTT
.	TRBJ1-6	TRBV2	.	CASSARLYSPLHF	TGTGCCAGCAGTGCGAGGCTTTATTCACCCCTCCACTTT
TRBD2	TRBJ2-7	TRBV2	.	CASSEIREGEQYF	TGTGCCAGCAGTGAAATTAGGGAGGGCGAGCAGTACTTC
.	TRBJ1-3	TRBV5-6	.	CASSTGATAGNTIYF	TGTGCCAGCAGCACGGGGGCTACGGCGGGAAACACCATATATTTT
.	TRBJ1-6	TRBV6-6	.	CASSSAQSSYNSPLHF	TGTGCCAGCAGTTCTGCCCAGAGCTCCTATAATTCACCCCTCCACTTT
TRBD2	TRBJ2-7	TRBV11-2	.	CASSGGLAGGISSYEQYF	TGTGCCAGCAGCGGAGGACTAGCGGGGGGCATCTCCTCCTACGAGCAGTACTTC
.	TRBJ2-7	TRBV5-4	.	CASSLAGLADSSYEQYF	TGTGCCAGCAGCTTGGCGGGGCTAGCCGATAGCTCCTACGAGCAGTACTTC
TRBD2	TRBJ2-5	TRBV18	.	CASSPQGLAPTGGETQYF	TGTGCCAGCTCACCACAGGGACTAGCGCCTACAGGCGGAGAGACCCAGTACTTC
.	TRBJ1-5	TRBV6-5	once	CATSPGALLQPQHF	TGTGCCACCTCACCCGGGGCGTTACTCCAGCCCCAGCATTTT
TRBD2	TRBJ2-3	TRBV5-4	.	CASSPGLPSTDTQYF	TGTGCCAGCAGCCCGGGACTACCCAGCACAGATACGCAGTATTTT
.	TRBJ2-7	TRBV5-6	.	CASSLGRPSGEQYF	TGTGCCAGCAGCTTAGGGAGACCTTCTGGGGAGCAGTACTTC
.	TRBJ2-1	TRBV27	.	CASSLSGNNEQFF	TGTGCCAGCAGTTTATCAGGGAACAATGAGCAGTTCTTC
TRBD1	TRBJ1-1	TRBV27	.	CASSSDRAEAFF	TGTGCCAGCAGTTCGGACAGGGCTGAAGCTTTCTTT
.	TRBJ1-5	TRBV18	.	CASSPEGRQPQHF	TGTGCCAGCTCACCAGAAGGAAGGCAGCCCCAGCATTTT
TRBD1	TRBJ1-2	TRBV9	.	CASSIIDGTGHGYTF	TGTGCCAGCAGCATCATTGACGGGACAGGGCATGGCTACACCTTC
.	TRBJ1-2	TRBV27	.	CASSGGGRGYTF	TGTGCCAGCAGTGGTGGGGGCCGGGGCTACACCTTC
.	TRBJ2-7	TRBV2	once	CASGATQDYEQYF	TGTGCCAGCGGGGCTACCCAGGACTACGAGCAGTACTTC
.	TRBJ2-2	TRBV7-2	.	CASSLIPGADAGELFF	TGTGCCAGCAGCTTAATCCCGGGAGCGGATGCCGGGGAGCTGTTTTTT
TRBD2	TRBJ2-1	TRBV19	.	CASSMGREAWQFF	TGTGCCAGTAGTATGGGGCGGGAGGCCTGGCAGTTCTTC
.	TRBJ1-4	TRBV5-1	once	CASSFRTGKNEKLFF	TGCGCCAGCAGCTTTCGGACGGGGAAAAATGAAAAACTGTTTTTT
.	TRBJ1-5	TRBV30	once	CAWKDQSIAVNNQPQHF	TGTGCCTGGAAAGATCAATCGATAGCGGTCAACAATCAGCCCCAGCATTTT
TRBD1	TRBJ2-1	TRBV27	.	CASSLWGTGIEQFF	TGTGCCAGCAGTTTATGGGGGACAGGGATTGAGCAGTTCTTC
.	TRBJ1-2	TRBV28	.	CASSLGSESYGYTF	TGTGCCAGCAGTTTGGGGAGTGAGAGCTATGGCTACACCTTC
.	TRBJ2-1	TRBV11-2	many	CASSLQGLYNEQFF	TGTGCCAGCAGCTTACAGGGGCTCTACAATGAGCAGTTCTTC
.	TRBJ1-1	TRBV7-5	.	CVRSLVPVTHSADTEAFF	TGTGTCAGAAGCTTAGTCCCCGTTACTCACTCAGCGGACACTGAAGCTTTCTTT
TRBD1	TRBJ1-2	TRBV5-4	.	CASSPGGGQGSYGYTF	TGTGCCAGCAGCCCAGGCGGGGGACAGGGGTCCTATGGCTACACCTTC
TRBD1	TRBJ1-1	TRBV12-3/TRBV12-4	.	CASRWTGSEAFF	TGTGCCAGCAGATGGACAGGATCTGAAGCTTTCTTT
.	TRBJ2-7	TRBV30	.	CAWSVRGGPLYEQYF	TGTGCCTGGAGTGTACGTGGAGGTCCACTATACGAGCAGTACTTC
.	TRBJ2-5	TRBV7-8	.	CASTVSGEETQYF	TGTGCCAGCACCGTATCCGGGGAAGAGACCCAGTACTTC